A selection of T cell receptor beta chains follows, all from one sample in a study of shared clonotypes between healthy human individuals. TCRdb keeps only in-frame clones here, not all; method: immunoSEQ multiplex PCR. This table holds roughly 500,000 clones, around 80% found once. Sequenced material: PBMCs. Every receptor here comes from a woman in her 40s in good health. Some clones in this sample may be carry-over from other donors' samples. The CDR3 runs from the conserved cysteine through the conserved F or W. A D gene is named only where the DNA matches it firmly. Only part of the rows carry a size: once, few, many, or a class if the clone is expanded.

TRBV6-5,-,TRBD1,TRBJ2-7,CASSSGQQPSYEQYF,TGTGCCAGCAGTTCGGGACAGCAACCTTCCTACGAGCAGTACTTC
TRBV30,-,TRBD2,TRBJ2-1,CAWRRRAGGYNEQFF,TGTGCCTGGAGGCGGCGAGCGGGAGGCTACAATGAGCAGTTCTTC
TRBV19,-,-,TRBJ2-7,CASSSRQGRGDEQYF,TGTGCCAGTAGTAGTCGACAGGGAAGGGGGGACGAGCAGTACTTC
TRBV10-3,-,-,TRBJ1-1,CAISDQGQGNTEAFF,TGTGCCATCAGTGACCAGGGCCAGGGAAACACTGAAGCTTTCTTT
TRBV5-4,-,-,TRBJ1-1,CASSLVQGGDEAFF,TGTGCCAGCAGCTTGGTGCAGGGCGGGGATGAAGCTTTCTTT
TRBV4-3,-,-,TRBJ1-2,CASSQLQGYGNYGYTF,TGCGCCAGCAGCCAACTCCAGGGTTACGGCAACTATGGCTACACCTTC
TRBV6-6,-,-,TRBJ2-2,CASSYAGGAGELFF,TGTGCCAGCAGTTACGCAGGGGGGGCCGGGGAGCTGTTTTTT
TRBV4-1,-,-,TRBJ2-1,CASSLLGAYSNEQFF,TGCGCCAGCAGCCTCCTCGGGGCGTATTCCAATGAGCAGTTCTTC
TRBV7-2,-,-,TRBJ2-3,CASSLGPAGGGQDTQYF,TGTGCCAGCAGCTTAGGTCCGGCAGGAGGGGGACAAGATACGCAGTATTTT
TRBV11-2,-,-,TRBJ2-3,CASSLEYFGTDTQYF,TGTGCCAGCAGCTTAGAGTACTTCGGCACAGATACGCAGTATTTT
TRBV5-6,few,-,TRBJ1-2,CASSLGLEGGYTF,TGTGCCAGCAGCTTGGGCCTCGAGGGGGGCTACACCTTC
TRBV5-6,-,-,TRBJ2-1,CASSPLRGSYNEQFF,TGTGCCAGCAGCCCACTCCGGGGGTCCTACAATGAGCAGTTCTTC
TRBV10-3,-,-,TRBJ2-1,CAIRPTGRDEQFF,TGTGCCATCAGGCCGACAGGCAGGGATGAGCAGTTCTTC
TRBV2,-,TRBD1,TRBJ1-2,CASSRRTGGASQYGYTF,TGTGCCAGCAGCCGTCGGACAGGGGGCGCATCCCAATATGGCTACACCTTC
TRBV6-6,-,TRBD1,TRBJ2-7,CASSKRDRGEQYF,TGTGCCAGCAGTAAGCGGGACAGGGGCGAGCAGTACTTC
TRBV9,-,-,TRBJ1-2,CASSPGLTNYGYTF,TGTGCCAGCAGTCCGGGCCTCACAAACTATGGCTACACCTTC